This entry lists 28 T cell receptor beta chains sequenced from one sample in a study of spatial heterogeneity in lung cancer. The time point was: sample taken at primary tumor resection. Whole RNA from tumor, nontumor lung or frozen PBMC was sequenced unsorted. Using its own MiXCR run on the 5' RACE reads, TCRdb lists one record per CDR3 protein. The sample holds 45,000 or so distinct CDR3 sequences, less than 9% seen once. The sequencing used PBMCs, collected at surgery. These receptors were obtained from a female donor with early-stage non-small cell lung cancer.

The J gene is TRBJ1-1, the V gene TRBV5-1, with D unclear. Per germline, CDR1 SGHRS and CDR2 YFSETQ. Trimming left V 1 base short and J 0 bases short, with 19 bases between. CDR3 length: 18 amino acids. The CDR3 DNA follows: TGCGCCAGCAGCTTGCAAAGCATCAGAGAGCTCATGAACACTGAAGCTTTCTTT. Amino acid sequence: CASSLQSIRELMNTEAFF.

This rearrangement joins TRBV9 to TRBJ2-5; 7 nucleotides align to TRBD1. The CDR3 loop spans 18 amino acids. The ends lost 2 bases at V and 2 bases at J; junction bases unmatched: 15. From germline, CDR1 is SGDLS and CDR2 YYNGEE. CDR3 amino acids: CASSVEKGKGGAQETQYF. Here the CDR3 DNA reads TGTGCCAGCAGCGTGGAAAAAGGGAAAGGGGGCGCACAAGAGACCCAGTACTTC. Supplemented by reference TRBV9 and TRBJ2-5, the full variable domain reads DSGVTQTPKHLITATGQRVTLRCSPRSGDLSVYWYQQSLDQGLQFLIQYYNGEERAKGNILERFSAQQFPDLHSELNLSSLELGDSALYFCASSVEKGKGGAQETQYFGPGTRLLVL.

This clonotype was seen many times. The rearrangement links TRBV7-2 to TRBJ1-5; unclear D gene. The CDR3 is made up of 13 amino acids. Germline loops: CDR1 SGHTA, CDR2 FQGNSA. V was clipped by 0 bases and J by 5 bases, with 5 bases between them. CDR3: CASSLALDQPQHF. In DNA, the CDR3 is TGTGCCAGCAGCTTAGCGCTCGATCAGCCCCAGCATTTT. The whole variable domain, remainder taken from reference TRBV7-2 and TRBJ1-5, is GAGVSQSPSNKVTEKGKDVELRCDPISGHTALYWYRQSLGQGLEFLIYFQGNSAPDKSGLPSDRFSAERTGGSVSTLTIQRTQQEDSAVYLCASSLALDQPQHFGDGTRLSIL.

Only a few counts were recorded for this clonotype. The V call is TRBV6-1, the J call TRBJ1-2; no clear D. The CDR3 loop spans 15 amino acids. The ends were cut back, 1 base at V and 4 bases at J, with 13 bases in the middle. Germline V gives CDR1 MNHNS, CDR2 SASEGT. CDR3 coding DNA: TGTGCCAGCAGTGAAGGACAATTCGACTCCTATGGCTACACCTTC. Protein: CASSEGQFDSYGYTF.

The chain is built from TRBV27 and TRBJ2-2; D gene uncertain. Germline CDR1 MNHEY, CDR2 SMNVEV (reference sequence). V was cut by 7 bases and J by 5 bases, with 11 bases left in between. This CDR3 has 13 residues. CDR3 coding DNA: TGTGCCAGCACCTCCATGGGGACCGGGGAGCTGTTTTTT. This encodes CASTSMGTGELFF.

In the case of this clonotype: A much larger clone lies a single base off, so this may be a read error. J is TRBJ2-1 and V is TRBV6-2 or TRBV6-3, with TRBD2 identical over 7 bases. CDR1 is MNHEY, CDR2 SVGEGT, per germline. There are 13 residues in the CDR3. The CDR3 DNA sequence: TGTGTCAGCGTGGGCGGGGGACCATATGAGCAGTTCTTC. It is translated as CVSVGGGPYEQFF.

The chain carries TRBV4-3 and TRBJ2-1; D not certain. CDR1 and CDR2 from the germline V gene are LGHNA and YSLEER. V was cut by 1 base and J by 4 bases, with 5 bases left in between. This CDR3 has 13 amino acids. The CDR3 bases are TGCGCCAGCAGCCAAGCCCTTTACAATGAGCAGTTCTTC. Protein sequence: CASSQALYNEQFF.

CDR3 amino acids: CASSQVVSEQYF. The DNA of the CDR3 is TGTGCCAGCAGCCAGGTGGTTTCCGAGCAGTACTTC. This chain joins TRBV7-2 and TRBJ2-7, with no clear D. Germline loops: CDR1 SGHTA, CDR2 FQGNSA. V was pared by 5 bases and J by 6 bases, with 11 bases between. There are 12 residues in the CDR3.

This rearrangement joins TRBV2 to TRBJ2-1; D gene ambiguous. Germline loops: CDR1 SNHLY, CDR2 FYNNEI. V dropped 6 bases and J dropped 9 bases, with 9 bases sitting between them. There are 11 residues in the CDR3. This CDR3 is CASRELGEQFF. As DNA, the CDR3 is TGTGCCAGCAGGGAGTTGGGTGAGCAGTTCTTC.

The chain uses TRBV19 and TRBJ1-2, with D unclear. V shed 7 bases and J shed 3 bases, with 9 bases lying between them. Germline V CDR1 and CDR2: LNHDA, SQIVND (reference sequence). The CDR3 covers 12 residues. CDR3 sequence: CASTPRDYGYTF. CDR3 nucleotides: TGTGCCAGTACCCCAAGGGACTATGGCTACACCTTC. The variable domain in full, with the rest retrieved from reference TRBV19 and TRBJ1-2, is DGGITQSPKYLFRKEGQNVTLSCEQNLNHDAMYWYRQDPGQGLRLIYYSQIVNDFQKGDIAEGYSVSREKKESFPLTVTSAQKNPTAFYLCASTPRDYGYTFGSGTRLTVV.

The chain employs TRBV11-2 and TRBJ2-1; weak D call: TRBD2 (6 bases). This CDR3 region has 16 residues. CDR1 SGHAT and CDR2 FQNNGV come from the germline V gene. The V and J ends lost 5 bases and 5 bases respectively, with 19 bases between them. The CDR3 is CASSLLGGPPDNEQFF. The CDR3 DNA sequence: TGTGCCAGCAGCCTACTGGGGGGACCGCCCGACAATGAGCAGTTCTTC.

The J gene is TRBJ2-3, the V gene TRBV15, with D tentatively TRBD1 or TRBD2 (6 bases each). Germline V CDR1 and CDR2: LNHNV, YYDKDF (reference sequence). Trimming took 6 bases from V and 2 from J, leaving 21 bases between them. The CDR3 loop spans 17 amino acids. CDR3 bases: TGTGCCACCAGTCGAGGTTGGGGGGCAGCCGTCACAGATACGCAGTATTTT. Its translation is CATSRGWGAAVTDTQYF. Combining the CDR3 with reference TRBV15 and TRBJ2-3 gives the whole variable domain DAMVIQNPRYQVTQFGKPVTLSCSQTLNHNVMYWYQQKSSQAPKLLFHYYDKDFNNEADTPDNFQSRRPNTSFCFLDIRSPGLGDTAMYLCATSRGWGAAVTDTQYFGPGTRLTVL.

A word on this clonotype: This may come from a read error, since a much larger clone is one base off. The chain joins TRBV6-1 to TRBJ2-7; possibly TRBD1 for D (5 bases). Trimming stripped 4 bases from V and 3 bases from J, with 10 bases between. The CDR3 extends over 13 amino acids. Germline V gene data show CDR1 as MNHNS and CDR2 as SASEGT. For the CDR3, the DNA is TGTGCCAGCAGTGTGACAGAATTCTACGAGCAGTACTTC. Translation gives CASSVTEFYEQYF.

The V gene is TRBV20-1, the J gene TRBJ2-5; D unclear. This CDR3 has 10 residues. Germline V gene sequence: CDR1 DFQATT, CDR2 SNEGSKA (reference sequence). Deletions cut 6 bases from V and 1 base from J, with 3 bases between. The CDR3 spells CSAAQETQYF. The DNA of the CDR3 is TGCAGTGCGGCCCAAGAGACCCAGTACTTC.

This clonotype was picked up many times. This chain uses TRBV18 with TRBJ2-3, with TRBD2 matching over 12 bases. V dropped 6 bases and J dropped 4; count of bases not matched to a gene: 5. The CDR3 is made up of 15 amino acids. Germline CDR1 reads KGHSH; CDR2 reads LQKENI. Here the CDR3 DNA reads TGTGCCAGCTCCGCGACTAGCGGGGGCTCAGATACGCAGTATTTT. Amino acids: CASSATSGGSDTQYF.

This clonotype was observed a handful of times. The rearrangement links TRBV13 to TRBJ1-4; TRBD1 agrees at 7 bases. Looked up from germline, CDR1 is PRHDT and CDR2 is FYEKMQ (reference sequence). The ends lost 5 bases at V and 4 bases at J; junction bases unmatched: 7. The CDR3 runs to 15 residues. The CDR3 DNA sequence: TGTGCCAGCAGCCGGCGGACAGGCCTTAATGAAAAACTGTTTTTT. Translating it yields CASSRRTGLNEKLFF. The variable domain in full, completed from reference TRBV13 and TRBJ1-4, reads AAGVIQSPRHLIKEKRETATLKCYPIPRHDTVYWYQQGPGQDPQFLISFYEKMQSDKGSIPDRFSAQQFSDYHSELNMSSLELGDSALYFCASSRRTGLNEKLFFGSGTQLSVL.

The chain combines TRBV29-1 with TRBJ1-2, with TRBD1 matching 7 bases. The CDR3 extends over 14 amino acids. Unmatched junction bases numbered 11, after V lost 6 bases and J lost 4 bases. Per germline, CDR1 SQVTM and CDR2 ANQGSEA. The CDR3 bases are TGCAGCGTCGCGGCTAGGGACAGCCTCTATGGCTACACCTTC. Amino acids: CSVAARDSLYGYTF. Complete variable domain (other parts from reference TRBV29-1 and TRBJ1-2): SAVISQKPSRDICQRGTSLTIQCQVDSQVTMMFWYRQQPGQSLTLIATANQGSEATYESGFVIDKFPISRPNLTFSTLTVSNMSPEDSSIYLCSVAARDSLYGYTFGSGTRLTVV.

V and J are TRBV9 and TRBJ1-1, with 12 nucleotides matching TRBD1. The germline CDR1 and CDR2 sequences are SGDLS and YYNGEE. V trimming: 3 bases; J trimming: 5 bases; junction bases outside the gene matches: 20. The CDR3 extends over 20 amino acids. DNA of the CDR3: TGTGCCAGCAGCGGATCCGTTTTCGGGACAGGGGGCGGGATGGGGACTGAAGCTTTCTTT. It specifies CASSGSVFGTGGGMGTEAFF.

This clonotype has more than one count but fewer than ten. In nucleotides, the CDR3 is TGTGCCAGTAGTAGGGGGAGTCACTACGAGCAGTACTTC. Its protein product is CASSRGSHYEQYF. The rearrangement uses TRBV19 and TRBJ2-7, with D tentatively TRBD1 or TRBD2 (5 bases each). The CDR3 covers 13 residues. Trimming took 4 bases from V and 3 from J, leaving 10 bases between them. Germline values: CDR1 LNHDA, CDR2 SQIVND (reference sequence). Combining the CDR3 with reference TRBV19 and TRBJ2-7 gives the whole variable domain DGGITQSPKYLFRKEGQNVTLSCEQNLNHDAMYWYRQDPGQGLRLIYYSQIVNDFQKGDIAEGYSVSREKKESFPLTVTSAQKNPTAFYLCASSRGSHYEQYFGPGTRLTVT.

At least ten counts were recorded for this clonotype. The CDR3 protein is CASSPRLASPYEQYF. The CDR3 DNA reads as TGTGCCAGCAGCCCCCGCCTAGCGTCGCCCTACGAGCAGTACTTC. The gene calls are TRBV7-2 and TRBJ2-7, with D possibly being TRBD2 (6 bases). The CDR3 contains 15 residues. V lost 5 bases to trimming and J lost 2 bases, with 16 bases between them. The germline CDR1 and CDR2 sequences are SGHTA and FQGNSA.

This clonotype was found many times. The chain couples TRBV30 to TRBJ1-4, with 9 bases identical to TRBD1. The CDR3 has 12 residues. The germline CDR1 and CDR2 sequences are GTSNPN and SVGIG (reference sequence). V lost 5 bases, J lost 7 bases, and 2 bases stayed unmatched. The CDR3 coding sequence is TGTGCCTGGGGGACAGGGCGTGAAAAACTGTTTTTT. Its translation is CAWGTGREKLFF.

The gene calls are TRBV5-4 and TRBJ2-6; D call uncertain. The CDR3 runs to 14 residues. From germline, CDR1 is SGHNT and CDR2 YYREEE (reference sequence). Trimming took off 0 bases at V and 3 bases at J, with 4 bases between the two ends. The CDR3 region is CASSLVGGANVLTF. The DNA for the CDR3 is TGTGCCAGCAGCTTGGTAGGTGGGGCCAACGTCCTGACTTTC.

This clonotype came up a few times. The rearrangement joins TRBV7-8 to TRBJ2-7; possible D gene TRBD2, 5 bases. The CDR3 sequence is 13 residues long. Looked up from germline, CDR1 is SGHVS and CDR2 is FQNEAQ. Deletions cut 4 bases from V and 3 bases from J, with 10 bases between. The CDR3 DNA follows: TGTGCCAGCAGCTCGCATCGGGGCTACGAGCAGTACTTC. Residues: CASSSHRGYEQYF. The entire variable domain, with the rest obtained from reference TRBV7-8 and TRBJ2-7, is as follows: GAGVSQSPRYKVAKRGQDVALRCDPISGHVSLFWYQQALGQGPEFLTYFQNEAQLDKSGLPSDRFFAERPEGSVSTLKIQRTQQEDSAVYLCASSSHRGYEQYFGPGTRLTVT.

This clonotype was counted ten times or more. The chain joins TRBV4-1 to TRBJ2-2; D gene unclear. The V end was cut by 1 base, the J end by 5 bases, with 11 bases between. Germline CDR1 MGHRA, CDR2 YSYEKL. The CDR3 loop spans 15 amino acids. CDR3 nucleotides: TGCGCCAGCAGCCAAGTAGACCTAAAGACCGGGGAGCTGTTTTTT. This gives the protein CASSQVDLKTGELFF.

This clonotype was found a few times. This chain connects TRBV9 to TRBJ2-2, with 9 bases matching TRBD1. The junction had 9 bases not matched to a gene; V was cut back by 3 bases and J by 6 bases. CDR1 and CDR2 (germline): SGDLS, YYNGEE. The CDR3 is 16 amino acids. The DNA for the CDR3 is TGTGCCAGCAGCGCGGGACAGGGTCAATTCGCCGGGGAGCTGTTTTTT. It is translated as CASSAGQGQFAGELFF.

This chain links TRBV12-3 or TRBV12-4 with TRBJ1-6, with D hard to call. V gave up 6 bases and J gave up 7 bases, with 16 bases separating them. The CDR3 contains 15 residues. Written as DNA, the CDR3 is TGTGCCAGCAGGTTGGGGTCGATCCCCAATTCACCCCTCCACTTT. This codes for CASRLGSIPNSPLHF.

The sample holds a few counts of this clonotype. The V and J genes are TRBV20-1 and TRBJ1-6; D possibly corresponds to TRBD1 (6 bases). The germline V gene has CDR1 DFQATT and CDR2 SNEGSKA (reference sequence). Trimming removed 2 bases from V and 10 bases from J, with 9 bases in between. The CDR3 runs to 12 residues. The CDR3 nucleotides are TGCAGTGCTAGACAGGGGCGGTCACCCCTCCACTTT. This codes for CSARQGRSPLHF.

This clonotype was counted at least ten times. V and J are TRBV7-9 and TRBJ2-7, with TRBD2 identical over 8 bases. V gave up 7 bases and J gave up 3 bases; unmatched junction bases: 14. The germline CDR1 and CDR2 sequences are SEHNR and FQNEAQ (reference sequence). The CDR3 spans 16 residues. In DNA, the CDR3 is TGTGCCAGCACCGATATCAGCGGGGGTGCCCTCTACGAGCAGTACTTC. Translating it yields CASTDISGGALYEQYF.